This T cell receptor beta chain was sequenced in a study of blood T cell repertoires in COVID-19. Whole-study context: Sample material is recorded as cDNA or gDNA derived from T cells, B-cell-depleted T cells, or PBMCs.

In the study's own analysis: Reference gene primer amplification gave estimated nucleated cell counts. Profiled with immunoSEQ multiplex PCR; TCRdb holds only in-frame clones, not every one. V and J calls and clone size are as listed in that table; D and trimming were resolved from the DNA. Among roughly 71,000 clones listed, roughly 88% were seen once. This CDR3 has 14 residues. The V gene lost 2 bases and the J gene lost 5 bases, with 12 bases spanning the gap. Germline-derived CDR1 and CDR2 are SEHNR and FQNEAQ (reference sequence). The sequence was collected from a man aged 50 or older with acute or convalescent COVID-19. V gene TRBV7-9 combines with J gene TRBJ1-2, with a weak D call TRBD1 (6 bases). Sequencing used peripheral blood. CDR3 DNA: TGTGCCAGCAGCTTATCAGACAGGACGTATGGCTACACCTTC. Translating gives CASSLSDRTYGYTF.